Below are 8 T cell receptor beta chains sequenced from a single sample in a study of Ad26.COV2.S vaccination and SARS-CoV-2 variants (dated by TCRdb to the early 2020s). The library came from the immunoSEQ multiplex PCR assay. TCRdb provides this immuneACCESS table in a form limited to in-frame rearrangements. Some clones are lacking; in checked studies, under half of them reflect an unresolved V gene, and why the rest are absent is not known. This sample holds about 350,000 clones; about 91% were observed only once. The ten largest clones represent under 5% of the sample. What this sample's time point label stands for: individuals recovered from natural SARS-CoV-2 infection. The input for sequencing was peripheral blood, taken after recovery from COVID-19. Receptors were obtained from a human donor who had recovered from COVID-19.

The rearrangement uses TRBV5-4 and TRBJ2-7, with 12 bases aligning to TRBD2. Germline loops: CDR1 SGHNT, CDR2 YYREEE (reference sequence). The CDR3 is made up of 14 amino acids. Losses at the gene ends were 4 bases for V and 6 bases for J; bases not matched to a gene: 5. The CDR3 reads CASSPGTSGREQYF. The CDR3 DNA follows: TGTGCCAGCAGCCCGGGGACTAGCGGGCGCGAGCAGTACTTC.

The V and J genes are TRBV4-1 and TRBJ2-3; TRBD2 agrees at 8 bases. J gave up 5 bases and V 2 bases, and 12 bases lay outside the gene matches. The CDR3 spans 17 residues. The germline V gene encodes CDR1 MGHRA and CDR2 YSYEKL. This chain's CDR3 is CASSQLKLAVEGDTQYF. Here the CDR3 DNA reads TGCGCCAGCAGCCAATTGAAACTAGCGGTGGAGGGAGATACGCAGTATTTT.

V and J are TRBV18 and TRBJ2-5, with D perhaps matching TRBD1 (5 bases). The germline V gene encodes CDR1 KGHSH and CDR2 LQKENI. CDR3 size: 13 residues. Trimming shortened V by 4 bases and J by 5 bases, and 11 bases separated the two germline ends. The CDR3 DNA sequence: TGTGCCAGCTCACAGGGGTTATTGGAGACCCAGTACTTC. This encodes CASSQGLLETQYF.

The V and J genes are TRBV25-1 and TRBJ2-3; 10 bases line up with TRBD1. The CDR3 is 12 amino acids. CDR1 MGHDK and CDR2 SYGVNS come from the germline V gene. The J segment lost 4 bases and the V segment lost 8 bases, leaving 0 bases of the junction unmatched. Here the CDR3 reads CASGQGADTQYF. The CDR3 nucleotides are TGTGCCAGCGGACAGGGGGCAGATACGCAGTATTTT.

The chain employs TRBV5-1 and TRBJ1-2, with D tentatively TRBD1 (5 bases). The germline V and J ends were trimmed by 3 bases and 5 bases, with 8 bases remaining between them. There are 12 residues in the CDR3. The germline CDR1 and CDR2 sequences are SGHRS and YFSETQ. DNA of the CDR3: TGCGCCAGCAGCTCACCAGGGTATGGCTACACCTTC. The encoded protein is CASSSPGYGYTF.

This chain connects TRBV10-3 to TRBJ2-1; D perhaps matches TRBD2 (5 bases). Trimming left V 6 bases short and J 6 bases short, with 12 bases between. The length of the CDR3 is 13 residues. The germline V gene has CDR1 ENHRY and CDR2 SYGVKD. CDR3 sequence: CAISPREINEQFF. The DNA for the CDR3 is TGTGCCATCAGCCCTAGGGAGATCAATGAGCAGTTCTTC.

Of note for this clone: Additional DNA sequences in this sample encode the identical CDR3. J is TRBJ2-6 and V is TRBV4-3; D not resolved. The CDR3 loop spans 15 amino acids. V was clipped by 0 bases and J by 1 base, with 4 bases between them. Germline V gives CDR1 LGHNA, CDR2 YSLEER. For the CDR3, the DNA is TGCGCCAGCAGCCAAGAAGGGTCTGGGGCCAACGTCCTGACTTTC. It codes for CASSQEGSGANVLTF.

The rearrangement links TRBV19 to TRBJ2-5; 8 nucleotides agree with TRBD1. The V and J ends lost 7 bases and 3 bases, in that order; junction bases with no gene match: 10. Germline assignment: CDR1 LNHDA and CDR2 SQIVND (reference sequence). This CDR3 spans 15 amino acids. The CDR3, as DNA: TGTGCCAGTATCAGCGGACAGGGCAGGAAAGAGACCCAGTACTTC. Translating it yields CASISGQGRKETQYF.